This T cell receptor (beta chain) was obtained from a study of T cells in Graves' hyperthyroidism and ophthalmopathy. About the study: Peripheral blood draws took place at initial diagnosis, ahead of any treatment.

The PBMCs studied were ones that came from around 10 ml fresh peripheral blood. This CDR3 contains 14 residues. CDR1 is MNHEY, CDR2 SVGAGI, per germline. V lost 4 bases and J lost 8, with 16 bases in between. Study findings and constraints: A median roughly 6.6 months before onset, the model predicted ophthalmopathy. Blood also contained most expanded thyroid clonotypes above 0.001.

From RNA transcripts, TCR beta CDR3 regions were amplified. The TCR CDR3 was amplified in a first-round RT-PCR using the HTBI primer set. From the multiplex PCR reads, TCRdb called clonotypes with MiXCR, one entry per CDR3 protein. This table holds about 840,000 distinct CDR3 sequences, roughly 40% found once. Concerning this clonotype itself: Its target is unknown.

The sequence came from a man aged 18 to 30 with Graves' hyperthyroidism. The gene calls are TRBV6-5 and TRBJ2-3; weak D call: TRBD2 (6 bases). Sequences were obtained from blood. The CDR3 bases are TGTGCCAGCAGTTCCCCAGGTGGGCGGGGTACGCAGTATTTT. It specifies CASSSPGGRGTQYF.